This T cell receptor (beta chain) was identified in a study of shared clonotypes between healthy human individuals. Broader study findings: With four donors compared, about 5.2% of naive CD4 clonotypes were shared.

To note about this clone: Its cognate antigen is unknown.

Measured with immunoSEQ multiplex PCR; TCRdb has only the in-frame clones, and not every one. Among some 1,900,000 clones listed, over 85% were seen once. V gave up 0 bases and J gave up 1 base, with 11 bases separating them. The CDR3 is 16 amino acids. Germline loops: CDR1 LGHNA, CDR2 YSLEER. CD45RO-negative, CCR7-selected cells formed the naive CD8 fraction, which excluded terminally differentiated effector memory CD45RA+ cells. The receptor was isolated from a man aged 18 to 30 in good health. The chain couples TRBV4-3 to TRBJ2-3; perhaps TRBD2 as D (5 bases). The sample was naive CD8+ T cells sorted from blood. CDR3 nucleotides: TGCGCCAGCAGCCAAGATGAGGGAGTGGGCACAGATACGCAGTATTTT. Protein sequence: CASSQDEGVGTDTQYF.